This entry features one T cell receptor (beta chain) sequence. This clonotype was counted only a few times. Its antigen remains unidentified. No per-base quality is available; no much larger clone lies one base away. Library preparation was by RACE. Sequencing was carried out with a NextSeq 500. During library preparation, unique molecular identifiers were attached to individual cDNA molecules so that TCRs could be counted in a quantitative, reproducible way. Both TCR alpha and TCR beta chains were sequenced from each blood RNA sample. The study's own analysis went as follows. Samples had a median of 95,638 TCRs, with a range from 23,224 to 690,600. The Decombinator software suite was used to annotate the V, J and CDR3 of the TCR reads. For PS versus PT1 abundance plots, all samples were subsampled to the same number of TCRs (28,000). Expanded TCRs were defined as absent before sensitization and observed at least eight times at the 2-week time point. The public reads were run again by TCRdb, first through fastp at Q25 and then through MiXCR, and only productive beta chains were kept. A single entry per CDR3 protein holds the most common genes and DNA from its merged rows. It is TCRdb's table, rather than the study itself, that gives the V and J calls and clone size. A total of approximately 90,000 distinct CDR3 sequences appear in this sample, 7.5% to 9.5% of them only once. The leading ten clones occupy 2.6% of the sample.

The sample's time point label, in plain terms: pre-sensitization, week 0. The treatment or condition label for this specimen denotes: therapeutic diphenylcyclopropenone sensitization with weekly scalp DPC. Blood at each patch-test visit was drawn before the patch test was applied. Patients were eligible if aged 18 to 70, diagnosed with alopecia and judged suitable for DPC therapy, and pregnant patients were excluded. Total RNA was extracted from unfractionated whole blood collected in Tempus Blood RNA tubes. The sample belongs to a study of human T cells and chemical hapten exposure (dated by TCRdb to 2020 to 2022). A note on the overall study: For sensitization, 2% DPC in acetone was applied to a roughly 2 cm by roughly 2 cm area of upper inner arm skin. Throughout the approximately 25-week study period, patients were also given weekly therapeutic DPC doses on the scalp. Patch tests used Finn chambers with 0.01% DPC on the upper back, scored after 6 days by International Contact Dermatitis Research Group standards. Alopecia areata with under or over 50% scalp involvement, alopecia totalis and alopecia universalis were represented in the patient cohort, which was mostly female. Libraries were pooled for sequencing, and per-sample TCR yields varied mainly because of small differences in library volumes within the pool. This study followed changes in the peripheral blood TCR repertoire in vivo during primary and secondary sensitization of alopecia patients to the hapten diphenylcyclopropenone (DPC). Patient blood was sampled pre-sensitization (week 0) and at 2, 6 and about 24 weeks after DPC sensitization. Blood for TCR sequencing was provided by twenty-nine alopecia patients at one to four time points (pre-sensitization, 2, 6 and 24 weeks). What the work shows at the level of the full study, not this receptor alone: Because every patient had alopecia, a presumed autoimmune disease, the patients' immune response might differ from that of healthy individuals. Repeated subsampling changed both the strength of the expansion versus patch-test correlation and the threshold at which that correlation became significant. The number of PT1 expanded TCRs positively correlated with patch test score, significant at thresholds 8, 16 and 32 but not 4. No change with DPC sensitization was found in the number of TCRs above 1 in 1000 frequency, and no evidence of global repertoire structure alterations was found. Significantly more large CDR3 similarity clusters were formed by expanded TCRs than by pre-sensitization or healthy control sets, consistent with antigen-driven responses.

Sequencing used whole blood, obtained in connection with sensitization to the hapten diphenylcyclopropenone (DPC). This TCR came from a man in his forties with alopecia areata. Some clones in this sample may be carry-over from other donors' samples.

The CDR3 protein is CASSQAGYTYNEQFF. The nucleotide sequence reads TGTGCCAGCAGCCAAGCAGGGTACACCTACAATGAGCAGTTCTTC. This receptor chain uses TRBV14 and TRBJ2-1, and perhaps TRBD1 as D gene, on 5 matching bases. For CDR1 and CDR2, the germline V gene lists SGHDN and FVKESK. The junction carries 9 bases between V and J, which are trimmed by 1 base and 2 bases respectively. Including the terminal cysteine and phenylalanine, the CDR3 comprises 15 residues. Only the CDR3 part of the read is kept: 45 bases, read in frame from the first base. The CDR3, completed at both ends by the reference TRBV14 and TRBJ2-1 genes, gives the full variable domain EAGVTQFPSHSVIEKGQTVTLRCDPISGHDNLYWYRRVMGKEIKFLLHFVKESKQDESGMPNNRFLAERTGGTYSTLKVQPAELEDSGVYFCASSQAGYTYNEQFFGPGTRLTVL.